Sequencing of this T cell receptor (beta chain) was carried out in a study of blood T cell repertoires in COVID-19. For the study at large: T cells, B-cell-depleted T cells, or PBMCs provided the cDNA or gDNA that served as material.

This clone occurred a few times. The CDR3 runs to 13 residues. V shed 5 bases and J shed 6 bases, with 14 bases lying between them. CDR1 and CDR2 from the germline V gene are SNHLY and FYNNEI. Assay used: immunoSEQ multiplex PCR; TCRdb lists only in-frame clones, some missing. This sample has 180,000 or so clones, with approximately 89% found just once. Across 20 to 25 US areas, participants ranged in age from roughly 18 to 95 years. Participant-reported clinical history was the basis for cohort assignment. Recovery among Cohort 3 donors was established by two negative PCRs, clearance, or symptom resolution.

The sequencing input was PBMCs or T cells enriched from blood (not recorded which). This sequence joins TRBV2 and TRBJ2-7, with D perhaps matching TRBD1 (5 bases). This receptor was taken from a woman aged 18-29 years who had recovered from COVID-19. The CDR3 bases are TGTGCCAGCAGTTCCATGCTAAGGGGCGAGCAGTACTTC. Its translation: CASSSMLRGEQYF.